This T cell receptor (beta chain) was found in a study of T-cell reconstitution after alpha-beta-depleted transplantation in children. Overall study findings and caveats: One year after transplant, T-cell counts and diversity came mostly from newly produced T cells. At day 60, the high TCRbeta diversity found in some patients originated from recipient T cells and thymic progenitors that had survived. Expanded clones from the graft, numbering several hundred, reportedly supplied alpha-beta T cells about two months after transplant.

This clonotype showed up just a few times. What it recognizes is unknown. Construction of the TCRbeta library involved unique molecular identifiers. Using its own MiXCR run on the PCR reads, TCRdb lists one record per CDR3 protein. Of 700,000 to 950,000 distinct CDR3 sequences in the sample, about 15% are singletons; the top ten hold about 5%. Specimen: PBMCs, mostly from graft donor cells, collected 360 days after TCRalphabeta/CD19-depleted stem cell transplant. This TCR was recovered from a male patient younger than 18 who had a stem cell transplant for acute lymphoblastic leukemia, so the T cells may come from the graft donor.

The CDR3 protein is CASSPRTGLMTGELFF. CDR3 nucleotide sequence: TGTGCCAGCAGCCCCAGGACCGGGTTGATGACCGGGGAGCTGTTTTTT. This chain links TRBV12-3 or TRBV12-4 with TRBJ2-2; D remains ambiguous. The ends were cut back, 6 bases at V and 5 bases at J, with 19 bases in the middle. The CDR3 length is 16 residues.